Presented here are 16 T cell receptor beta chains from one specimen sequenced in a study of cytomegalovirus exposure and HLA in healthy donors. 13 Jbeta primers and 60 Vbeta primers were used for the PCR. Sequencing used immunoSEQ multiplex PCR; TCRdb keeps in-frame clones, though not all of them. This sample carries about 55,000 clones, over 65% of them seen once, and the ten largest clones take around a third. Sequencing was performed on PBMCs. All receptors derive from a man aged 35-49 years in good health and CMV-seropositive.

The J gene is TRBJ1-1, the V gene TRBV9, with unresolved D. V gave up 0 bases and J gave up 1 base, with 10 bases separating them. Germline CDR1 SGDLS, CDR2 YYNGEE. The CDR3 is made up of 15 amino acids. The CDR3 nucleotides are TGTGCCAGCAGCGTAGTAGGAGGATCGAACACTGAAGCTTTCTTT. It yields the protein CASSVVGGSNTEAFF.

This clone was detected only a few times. The rearrangement uses TRBV6-6 and TRBJ1-1; TRBD1 is a possible D gene (5 bases). Germline values: CDR1 MNHNY, CDR2 SVGAGI (reference sequence). Between the trimmed V and J ends, which lost 6 bases and 1 base, there was a span of 18 bases. CDR3 length: 16 amino acids. CDR3: CASSRPREKGNTEAFF. CDR3 nucleotides: TGTGCCAGCAGCCGACCCAGGGAAAAGGGGAACACTGAAGCTTTCTTT.

V is TRBV7-6 and J is TRBJ1-1; 8 bases are shared with TRBD1. The CDR3 runs 15 residues. The J segment lost 1 base and the V segment lost 2 bases, leaving 3 bases of the junction unmatched. Looked up from germline, CDR1 is SGHVS and CDR2 is FNYEAQ. The CDR3 DNA is TGTGCCAGCAGCTTACAGGGGGCCGGGAACACTGAAGCTTTCTTT. Protein sequence: CASSLQGAGNTEAFF. The whole variable domain, remainder taken from reference TRBV7-6 and TRBJ1-1, is GAGVSQSPRYKVTKRGQDVALRCDPISGHVSLYWYRQALGQGPEFLTYFNYEAQQDKSGLPNDRFSAERPEGSISTLTIQRTEQRDSAMYRCASSLQGAGNTEAFFGQGTRLTVV.

V gene TRBV5-1 combines with J gene TRBJ2-6; TRBD2 agrees at 8 bases. Per the germline V gene, CDR1 is SGHRS and CDR2 is YFSETQ. CDR3 length: 17 residues. V shed 1 base, J shed 0 bases, and the junction held 3 bases outside the gene matches. CDR3 loop: CASSLSAGGSGANVLTF. CDR3 nucleotide sequence: TGCGCCAGCAGCTTGTCTGCGGGGGGCTCTGGGGCCAACGTCCTGACTTTC.

The CDR3 protein is CASSWLNDRVNTEAFF. CDR3 DNA sequence: TGTGCCAGCAGTTGGCTGAACGACAGGGTTAACACTGAAGCTTTCTTT. V is TRBV6-5 and J is TRBJ1-1; 7 bases align to TRBD1. Germline values: CDR1 MNHEY, CDR2 SVGAGI. The CDR3 loop spans 16 amino acids. V gave up 4 bases and J gave up 2 bases; unmatched junction bases: 10.

The sample holds a few counts of this clone. The rearrangement links TRBV7-7 to TRBJ2-2; no clear D. Trimming shortened V by 1 base and J by 3 bases, and 6 bases separated the two germline ends. This CDR3 is built from 14 residues. Germline assignment: CDR1 SSHAT and CDR2 FNYEAQ (reference sequence). The CDR3, as DNA: TGTGCCAGCAGCTTAGGGGCTTACACCGGGGAGCTGTTTTTT. It encodes CASSLGAYTGELFF.

This rearrangement joins TRBV19 to TRBJ2-4; D is perhaps TRBD1 (5 bases). This CDR3 comprises 14 residues. The ends were cut back, 7 bases at V and 5 bases at J, with 15 bases in the middle. The V gene's germline CDR1 is LNHDA and CDR2 SQIVND (reference sequence). CDR3 region: CASTFSSGQNIQYF. DNA of the CDR3: TGTGCCAGTACATTTTCGTCAGGGCAAAACATTCAGTACTTC.

The gene calls are TRBV6-1 and TRBJ2-5; TRBD2 matches 9 bases. Germline V CDR1 and CDR2: MNHNS, SASEGT. The length of the CDR3 is 16 residues. The trim removed 1 base at V and 3 bases at J, leaving 6 bases unmatched. The CDR3 DNA follows: TGTGCCAGCAGTGAAGTCAATAGCGGGGGTAAAGAGACCCAGTACTTC. This sequence encodes CASSEVNSGGKETQYF.

The chain is built from TRBV7-2 and TRBJ1-2, with D uncertain. This CDR3 has 15 residues. Per germline, CDR1 SGHTA and CDR2 FQGNSA. Deletions cut 2 bases from V and 2 bases from J, with 12 bases between. CDR3 coding DNA: TGTGCCAGCAGCTTATCCCCCAGGTTGAACTATGGCTACACCTTC. Amino acid sequence: CASSLSPRLNYGYTF.

This clone was counted once. V gene TRBV5-4 combines with J gene TRBJ2-2, with 10 bases that match TRBD2. The CDR3 consists of 16 residues. The germline CDR1 and CDR2 sequences are SGHNT and YYREEE (reference sequence). V was clipped by 4 bases and J by 1 base; unmatched bases: 4. The CDR3 region is CASSTGLAVNTGELFF. The CDR3 DNA reads TGTGCCAGCAGCACCGGACTAGCGGTGAACACCGGGGAGCTGTTTTTT. The variable domain in full, with the rest retrieved from reference TRBV5-4 and TRBJ2-2, is ETGVTQSPTHLIKTRGQQVTLRCSSQSGHNTVSWYQQALGQGPQFIFQYYREEENGRGNFPPRFSGLQFPNYSSELNVNALELDDSALYLCASSTGLAVNTGELFFGEGSRLTVL.

This clone was observed a single time. This rearrangement joins TRBV6-5 to TRBJ2-2; the D gene is possibly TRBD1 (6 bases). Germline-derived CDR1 and CDR2 are MNHEY and SVGAGI. Between the trimmed V and J ends, which lost 0 bases and 1 base, there was a span of 9 bases. This CDR3 spans 16 amino acids. The CDR3 sequence is CASSYSRQVNTGELFF. The CDR3 coding sequence is TGTGCCAGCAGTTACTCTCGACAGGTGAACACCGGGGAGCTGTTTTTT.

The rearrangement joins TRBV2 to TRBJ1-1; D may be TRBD1 (5 bases). V lost 6 bases and J lost 1, with 15 bases in between. The CDR3 has 15 residues. Germline CDR1 SNHLY, CDR2 FYNNEI. Written as DNA, the CDR3 is TGTGCCAGCAGCCCGAGGGCCGGGGGGAACACTGAAGCTTTCTTT. Translated, it gives CASSPRAGGNTEAFF.

This chain links TRBV27 with TRBJ1-1; tentatively, D is TRBD1 (5 bases). Per germline, CDR1 MNHEY and CDR2 SMNVEV (reference sequence). V was clipped by 4 bases and J by 6 bases, with 15 bases between them. The CDR3 loop spans 14 amino acids. CDR3 in amino acids: CASSSDQGLAEAFF. Written as DNA, the CDR3 is TGTGCCAGCAGTTCCGACCAGGGTCTGGCTGAAGCTTTCTTT.

This chain links TRBV4-1 with TRBJ2-5, with D possibly TRBD2 on 6 matching bases. Germline V gene lookup returns CDR1 MGHRA and CDR2 YSYEKL. This CDR3 is 14 amino acids long. The V gene lost 3 bases and the J gene lost 5 bases, with 13 bases spanning the gap. CDR3 bases: TGCGCCAGCAGCCAGACTAGGGGTCCGGAGACCCAGTACTTC. Encoded protein: CASSQTRGPETQYF.

The rearrangement joins TRBV9 to TRBJ2-3, with 12 bases identical to TRBD1. J lost 3 bases, V lost 0 bases, and 2 bases had no gene match. The CDR3 loop spans 16 amino acids. The germline V gene has CDR1 SGDLS and CDR2 YYNGEE. This CDR3 reads CASSVAGQGATDTQYF. As DNA, the CDR3 is TGTGCCAGCAGCGTAGCGGGACAGGGGGCAACAGATACGCAGTATTTT.

The rearrangement links TRBV29-1 to TRBJ1-3, with D unresolved. This CDR3 region has 16 residues. CDR1 is SQVTM and CDR2 is ANQGSEA in the germline V gene. V dropped 7 bases and J dropped 4 bases, with 23 bases sitting between them. DNA of the CDR3: TGCAGCGCCGGGAGGGAAGGCACAGCGGACGGAAACACCATATATTTT. This translates into CSAGREGTADGNTIYF. Full variable domain (rest looked up from reference TRBV29-1 and TRBJ1-3): SAVISQKPSRDICQRGTSLTIQCQVDSQVTMMFWYRQQPGQSLTLIATANQGSEATYESGFVIDKFPISRPNLTFSTLTVSNMSPEDSSIYLCSAGREGTADGNTIYFGEGSWLTVV.